This entry lists 7 T cell receptor beta chains sequenced from one sample in a study of shared T cell receptors in the human thymus. Data came from immunoSEQ multiplex PCR; TCRdb stores just in-frame clones and leaves some out. The repertoire consists of more than 550,000 clones, with around 87% occurring once and the leading ten covering roughly 0.0089%. These sequences were also reported in another study, on human thymus T cells.

Sequencing input: thymocytes. The receptors come from a boy in the first two years of life with a congenital heart defect.

The chain uses TRBV18 and TRBJ2-5; 9 nucleotides line up with TRBD2. Germline CDR1 is KGHSH and CDR2 is LQKENI. V was clipped by 2 bases and J by 2 bases; unmatched bases: 6. The CDR3 consists of 16 residues. The CDR3: CASSPCSGGPQETQYF. In DNA, the CDR3 is TGTGCCAGCTCACCATGTAGCGGGGGACCTCAAGAGACCCAGTACTTC.

The V gene is TRBV7-9, the J gene TRBJ2-7; 8 bases match TRBD1. The CDR3 consists of 13 residues. J lost 0 bases, V lost 10 bases, and 5 bases had no gene match. Germline values: CDR1 SEHNR, CDR2 FQNEAQ (reference sequence). The CDR3 protein is CATHRGTSYEQYF. In DNA form, the CDR3 reads TGTGCCACCCACAGGGGGACCTCCTACGAGCAGTACTTC. The whole variable domain, remainder taken from reference TRBV7-9 and TRBJ2-7, is DTGVSQNPRHKITKRGQNVTFRCDPISEHNRLYWYRQTLGQGPEFLTYFQNEAQLEKSRLLSDRFSAERPKGSFSTLEIQRTEQGDSAMYLCATHRGTSYEQYFGPGTRLTVT.

J is TRBJ2-1 and V is TRBV6-1, with 8 nucleotides matching TRBD2. V lost 4 bases, J lost 8 bases, and 10 bases stayed unmatched. The germline V gene has CDR1 MNHNS and CDR2 SASEGT. This CDR3 is 15 amino acids long. For the CDR3, the DNA is TGTGCCAGCAGTGGGCCAGCGGGAGTGTGGGATGAGCAGTTCTTC. Protein product: CASSGPAGVWDEQFF.

This clone was counted once. This chain links TRBV7-9 with TRBJ1-1; 7 bases match TRBD1. The CDR3 spans 15 residues. The germline gives CDR1 SEHNR, CDR2 FQNEAQ (reference sequence). Trimming removed 5 bases from V and 1 base from J; junction bases left unmatched: 7. CDR3 loop: CASSDQGGTNTEAFF. The CDR3, as DNA: TGTGCCAGCAGCGATCAAGGGGGCACGAACACTGAAGCTTTCTTT.

The chain has TRBV10-3 and TRBJ1-2, with a possible D match to TRBD1 (6 bases). Germline V gene lookup returns CDR1 ENHRY and CDR2 SYGVKD. The CDR3 is made up of 16 amino acids. The V gene lost 2 bases and the J gene lost 2 bases, with 15 bases spanning the gap. CDR3 amino acids: CAISEPISTGNYGYTF. In DNA, the CDR3 is TGTGCCATCAGTGAGCCCATATCCACAGGGAACTATGGCTACACCTTC.

The chain is built from TRBV7-9 and TRBJ2-7; D perhaps matches TRBD1 (6 bases). The V gene's germline CDR1 is SEHNR and CDR2 FQNEAQ (reference sequence). The CDR3 runs to 15 residues. V was pared by 3 bases and J by 2 bases, with 14 bases between. The CDR3 spells CASSFRQALPYEQYF. CDR3 nucleotide sequence: TGTGCCAGCAGCTTCCGACAGGCGTTACCCTACGAGCAGTACTTC. The variable domain in full, completed from reference TRBV7-9 and TRBJ2-7, reads DTGVSQNPRHKITKRGQNVTFRCDPISEHNRLYWYRQTLGQGPEFLTYFQNEAQLEKSRLLSDRFSAERPKGSFSTLEIQRTEQGDSAMYLCASSFRQALPYEQYFGPGTRLTVT.

This clone was seen once. CDR3: CASWELRQHYGYTF. In nucleotides, the CDR3 is TGTGCCAGCTGGGAACTTAGACAGCACTATGGCTACACCTTC. V and J are TRBV7-9 and TRBJ1-2, with D tentatively TRBD1 (5 bases). Trimming stripped 8 bases from V and 3 bases from J, with 16 bases between. This CDR3 region has 14 residues. Germline lookup yields CDR1 SEHNR and CDR2 FQNEAQ (reference sequence).